This T cell receptor beta chain was obtained from a study of T cells in Graves' hyperthyroidism and ophthalmopathy. What was amplified from RNA transcripts were TCR beta CDR3 regions. The study used the HTBI primer set for a first-round RT-PCR of the TCR CDR3. TCRdb re-called the multiplex PCR reads with MiXCR, one entry per CDR3 protein. The sample has under 400,000 distinct CDR3 sequences; 13% are singletons. CDR1 and CDR2 (germline): KGHSH, LQKENI. Trimming cost V 3 bases and J 7 bases, with 13 bases left between them. This CDR3 comprises 14 residues. Diagnosis of hyperthyroidism was new in patients aged 18 to 65, and its duration was under 2 months.

The sequenced sample consisted of blood. This chain joins TRBV18 and TRBJ1-5; D not certain. The sequence was collected from a woman aged 18-29 years with Graves' hyperthyroidism. DNA of the CDR3: TGTGCCAGCTCACCTGCCGGGATGGGACAGCCCCAGCATTTT. As protein: CASSPAGMGQPQHF.